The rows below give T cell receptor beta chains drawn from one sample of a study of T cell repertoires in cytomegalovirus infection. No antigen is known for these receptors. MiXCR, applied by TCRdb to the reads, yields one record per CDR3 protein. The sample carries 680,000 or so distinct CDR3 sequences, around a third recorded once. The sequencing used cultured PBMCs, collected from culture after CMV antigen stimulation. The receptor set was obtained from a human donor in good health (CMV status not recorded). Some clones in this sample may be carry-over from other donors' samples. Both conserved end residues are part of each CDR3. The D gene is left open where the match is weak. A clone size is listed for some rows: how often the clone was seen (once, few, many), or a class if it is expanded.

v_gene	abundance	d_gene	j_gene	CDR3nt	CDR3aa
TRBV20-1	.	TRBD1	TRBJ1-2	TGCAGTGCGCCCGGGACAGTCCCTGGCTACACCTTC	CSAPGTVPGYTF
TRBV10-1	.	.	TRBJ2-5	TGCGCCAGCAGTGCCCCGGGGTTGCAAGAGACCCAGTACTTC	CASSAPGLQETQYF
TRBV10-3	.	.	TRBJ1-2	TGTGCCCCCGGGACCTCCCCCTCGAAGAGGGGCTATGGCTACACCTTC	CAPGTSPSKRGYGYTF
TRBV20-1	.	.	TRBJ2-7	TGCAGATTCATACGGGGTTCCTACGAGCAGTACTTC	CRFIRGSYEQYF
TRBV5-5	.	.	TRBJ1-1	TGTGCCAGCAGCTTGGGGGGCCGGGCTGAAGCTTTCTTT	CASSLGGRAEAFF
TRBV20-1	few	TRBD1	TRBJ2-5	TGCAGTGCTAGTCACAGGGGGACGGAGACCCAGTACTTC	CSASHRGTETQYF
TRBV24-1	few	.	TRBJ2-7	TGTGCCACCACCTTCCACGGGATGAAAACCTACGAGCAGTACTTC	CATTFHGMKTYEQYF
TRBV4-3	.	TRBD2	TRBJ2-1	TGCGCCAGCAGCAGCCCTAGCGGGAGCCGCTACAATGAGCAGTTCTTC	CASSSPSGSRYNEQFF
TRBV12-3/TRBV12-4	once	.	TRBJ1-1	TGTGCCAGCAGTTATGAGGACACTGAAGCTTTCTTT	CASSYEDTEAFF
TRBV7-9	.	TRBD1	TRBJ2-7	TGTGCCAGCAGCTCGACAGGGGGGGATCAGCAGTACTTC	CASSSTGGDQQYF
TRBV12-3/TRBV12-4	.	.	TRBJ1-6	TGTGCCAGCTCTCGGGCCGGCCCGGGGTATTCACCCCTCCACTTT	CASSRAGPGYSPLHF
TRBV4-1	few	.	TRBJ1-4	TGCGCCAGCAGCCAGGCCACGACTGAAAAACTGTTTTTT	CASSQATTEKLFF
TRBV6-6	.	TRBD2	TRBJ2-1	TGTGCCAGCAGTAGGGGGACTAGCGGGAGCTATGAGCAGTTCTTC	CASSRGTSGSYEQFF
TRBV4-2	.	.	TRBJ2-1	TGTGCCAGCAGCCAGTCCCTCCAGACCTCTGGGAATGAGCAGTTCTTC	CASSQSLQTSGNEQFF
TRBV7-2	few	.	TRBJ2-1	TGTGCCAGCAGCTTAGCGATGAGACAGAGTTACAATGAGCAGTTCTTC	CASSLAMRQSYNEQFF
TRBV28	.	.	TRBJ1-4	TGTGCCACCCAGGTTGCAACTAATGAAAAACTGTTTTTT	CATQVATNEKLFF
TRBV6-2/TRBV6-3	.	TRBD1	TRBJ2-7	TGTGCCAGCAGAAAGCGGACAGGGGCCTACGAGCAGTACTTC	CASRKRTGAYEQYF
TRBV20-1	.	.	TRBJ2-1	TGCAGTGCGTTGGGTAATGAGCAGTTCTTC	CSALGNEQFF
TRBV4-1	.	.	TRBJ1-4	TGCGCCAGCAGCCATGGTCTATCTGAAAAACTGTTTTTT	CASSHGLSEKLFF
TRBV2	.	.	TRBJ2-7	TGTGCCAGCAGGGAGGACGGAGCCTACGAGCAGTACTTC	CASREDGAYEQYF
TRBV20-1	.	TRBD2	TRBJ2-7	TGCAGTGCTGTTAGCGGGGGGGCCGCGTCCTACGAGCAGTACTTC	CSAVSGGAASYEQYF
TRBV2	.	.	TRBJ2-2	TGTGCCAGCAAACGTCCGTACACCGGGGAGCTGTTTTTT	CASKRPYTGELFF
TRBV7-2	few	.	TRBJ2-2	TGTGCCAGCCCAGGGCCCGGGGAGCTGTTTTTT	CASPGPGELFF
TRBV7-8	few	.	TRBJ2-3	TGTGCCAGCTTAGGGCGTGGGGGGCCGACAGATACGCAGTATTTT	CASLGRGGPTDTQYF
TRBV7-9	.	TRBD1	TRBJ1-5	TGTGCCAGCAGCCGCACAGGGGGAACTCAGCCCCAGCATTTT	CASSRTGGTQPQHF
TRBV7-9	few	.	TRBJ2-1	TGTGCCAGCAGCTTCCCCGGGACCGAGCAGTTCTTC	CASSFPGTEQFF
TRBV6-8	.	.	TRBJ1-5	TGTGCCAGCAGAAGTAACCGGCAGCCCCAGCATTTT	CASRSNRQPQHF
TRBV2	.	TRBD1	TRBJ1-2	TGTGCCAGCAGAATCCGGGACAGGGGTATCGGCTACACCTTC	CASRIRDRGIGYTF
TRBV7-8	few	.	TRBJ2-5	TGTGCCAGCAGCCCCGGGGCATATGGGTCGGAGACCCAGTACTTC	CASSPGAYGSETQYF
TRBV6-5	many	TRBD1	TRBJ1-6	TGTGCCAGCAGTTACGGGGGACAGGCTTTCTCTTCACCCCTCCACTTT	CASSYGGQAFSSPLHF
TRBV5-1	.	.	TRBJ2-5	TGCGCCAGCAGCTCCATGAGCGCCCAAGAGACCCAGTACTTC	CASSSMSAQETQYF
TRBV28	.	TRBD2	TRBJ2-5	TGTGCCAGCAGCAAACTAGCGGGGGGCGAAGAGACCCAGTACTTC	CASSKLAGGEETQYF
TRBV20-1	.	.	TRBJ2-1	TGCAGTGCTAGAGTGGTTGCGAAGGGGTCCTACAATGAGCAGTTCTTC	CSARVVAKGSYNEQFF
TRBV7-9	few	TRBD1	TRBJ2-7	TGTGCCAGCAGCAAGGGACAGACGACCTACGAGCAGTACTTC	CASSKGQTTYEQYF
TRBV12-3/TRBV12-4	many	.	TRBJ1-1	TGTGCCAGCAGTTTTAGGGAAGCTTTCTTT	CASSFREAFF
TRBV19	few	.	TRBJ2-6	TGTGCCAGCCGACAAGTCTCTGGGGCCAACGTCCTGACTTTC	CASRQVSGANVLTF
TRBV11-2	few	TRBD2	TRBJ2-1	TGTGCCAGCAGCTTACGAGGGACTAGCGGGGGGACTGAGCAGTTCTTC	CASSLRGTSGGTEQFF
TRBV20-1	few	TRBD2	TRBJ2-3	TGCAGTGCTAGCCCGGGACTAGACCCCCTTGGGGATACGCAGTATTTT	CSASPGLDPLGDTQYF
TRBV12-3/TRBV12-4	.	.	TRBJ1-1	TGTGCCAGCACCATCCGGGCAGCATTGAACACTGAAGCTTTCTTT	CASTIRAALNTEAFF
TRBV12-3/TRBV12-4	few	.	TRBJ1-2	TGTGCCAGCAGCACCTCCCGGGGCTACACCTTC	CASSTSRGYTF
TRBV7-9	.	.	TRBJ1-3	TGTGCCAGCAGCTCATCTCCTATGGGTTACTCTGGAAACACCATATATTTT	CASSSSPMGYSGNTIYF
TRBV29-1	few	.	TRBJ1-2	TGCAGCGTGGCAGGGCGGAGGTATGGCTACACCTTC	CSVAGRRYGYTF
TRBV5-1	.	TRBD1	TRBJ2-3	TGCGCCAGCAACCTAGTACAGGGGACAGATACGCAGTATTTT	CASNLVQGTDTQYF
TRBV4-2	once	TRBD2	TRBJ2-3	TGTGCCAGCAGCCACTCCGGGACTAGCCCCCAAGGCACAGATACGCAGTATTTT	CASSHSGTSPQGTDTQYF
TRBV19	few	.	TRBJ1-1	TGTGCCAGTAGTAAGTCCGAGAACACTGAAGCTTTCTTT	CASSKSENTEAFF
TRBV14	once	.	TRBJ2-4	TGTGCCAGCAGCCAAGGGGCTCGGAACATTCAGTACTTC	CASSQGARNIQYF